The 25 T cell receptor beta chains in this list originate from one sample, sequenced in a study of persistence of HIV-infected CD4 T cells. No cognate antigen is known for these TCRs. The immunoSEQ assay was version 4, run in survey mode. TCRdb's table, derived via immunoSEQ multiplex PCR, lists solely in-frame clones and lacks some. The profile covers some 45,000 clones, with approximately 90% appearing a single time and about 0.46% taken by the ten largest. Anti-CD3/anti-CD28 beads served as a nonspecific positive control stimulus. Sorting selected CD4+ T cells upregulating both CD40 ligand and CD69. The specimen was CD4+ T cells sorted from PBMCs after roughly 17-hour stimulation, collected from a patient who received antiretroviral therapy. The receptors originated from an adult woman with HIV who was CMV-seropositive.

V usage is TRBV19 and J usage is TRBJ2-2, with 7 bases that match TRBD1. The V segment lost 5 bases and the J segment 4 bases; nucleotides outside the gene matches: 7. Germline V gene lookup returns CDR1 LNHDA and CDR2 SQIVND (reference sequence). The length of the CDR3 is 15 residues. Here the CDR3 reads CASSPGTVPTGELFF. CDR3 DNA sequence: TGTGCCAGTAGTCCGGGGACAGTCCCCACCGGGGAGCTGTTTTTT.

The chain recombines TRBV5-1 with TRBJ1-1, with D uncertain. V lost 5 bases and J lost 1, with 12 bases in between. The V gene's germline CDR1 is SGHRS and CDR2 YFSETQ. The CDR3 runs 14 residues. The CDR3 protein is CASSSTTENTEAFF. CDR3 nucleotide sequence: TGCGCCAGCAGTTCTACCACAGAGAACACTGAAGCTTTCTTT.

The chain links TRBV12-5 to TRBJ1-1; a weak D match, TRBD1 (5 bases). Germline assignment: CDR1 LGHNT and CDR2 FRNRAP. There are 15 residues in the CDR3. V gave up 4 bases and J gave up 3 bases, with 15 bases separating them. In DNA, the CDR3 is TGTGCTAGTGGTTCTACCCGCGGGGGAGACACTGAAGCTTTCTTT. It encodes CASGSTRGGDTEAFF.

This sequence joins TRBV6-5 and TRBJ2-1, with 7 bases identical to TRBD2. Germline CDR1 and CDR2: MNHEY and SVGAGI. Unmatched junction bases numbered 5, after V lost 2 bases and J lost 4 bases. The CDR3 runs 15 residues. The CDR3 DNA reads TGTGCCAGCAGTTACGGAGCGGGGTCTTACAATGAGCAGTTCTTC. It is translated as CASSYGAGSYNEQFF.

This clone was seen a handful of times. The chain links TRBV6-4 to TRBJ2-1, with 7 bases identical to TRBD1. Per the germline V gene, CDR1 is MRHNA and CDR2 is SNTAGT. J gave up 9 bases and V 1 base, and 9 bases lay outside the gene matches. The CDR3 runs to 15 residues. The CDR3 DNA follows: TGTGCCAGCAGTGACTGGAACAGGGGATTTGGTGAGCAGTTCTTC. Translation: CASSDWNRGFGEQFF.

The V gene is TRBV19, the J gene TRBJ1-2; D not certain. The CDR3 consists of 15 residues. The germline gives CDR1 LNHDA, CDR2 SQIVND (reference sequence). The V end was cut by 3 bases, the J end by 4 bases, with 15 bases between. CDR3: CASSIFVAGSYGYTF. The DNA of the CDR3 is TGTGCCAGTAGTATCTTCGTTGCGGGAAGCTATGGCTACACCTTC.

The chain is built from TRBV5-8 and TRBJ2-3; TRBD2 matches at 10 bases. Germline lookup yields CDR1 SGHTS and CDR2 YDEGEE. The CDR3 covers 18 residues. With V trimmed by 0 bases and J by 4 bases, 11 bases remained unmatched. CDR3 in DNA: TGTGCCAGCAGCTTGGCCCAGGGAGCGGGGGGGCAGGCAGATACGCAGTATTTT. This translates into CASSLAQGAGGQADTQYF.

Points on this clone: The junction differs from germline at one of its ends, possibly a read error. J is TRBJ2-1 and V is TRBV7-7; the match to TRBD1 covers 8 bases. Germline values: CDR1 SSHAT, CDR2 FNYEAQ (reference sequence). The CDR3 runs 16 residues. CDR3 in DNA: TGTGCTAGCAGCCCCCTTGGGCAGGGGGCGGTTAATGAGCAGTTCTTC. This gives the protein CASSPLGQGAVNEQFF. The variable domain in full, with the rest retrieved from reference TRBV7-7 and TRBJ2-1, is GAGVSQSPRYKVTKRGQDVTLRCDPISSHATLYWYQQALGQGPEFLTYFNYEAQPDKSGLPSDRFSAERPEGSISTLTIQRTEQRDSAMYRCASSPLGQGAVNEQFFGPGTRLTVL.

The chain carries TRBV19 and TRBJ1-2; tentatively, D is TRBD1 (6 bases). V gave up 1 base and J gave up 8 bases, with 17 bases separating them. The CDR3 runs 15 residues. Germline V gene lookup returns CDR1 LNHDA and CDR2 SQIVND (reference sequence). CDR3 sequence: CASSIALGGAGGYTF. The CDR3 bases are TGTGCCAGTAGTATAGCCCTCGGGGGCGCGGGGGGCTACACCTTC.

The gene calls are TRBV18 and TRBJ2-4, with 8 bases aligning to TRBD1. V lost 4 bases and J lost 5; bases outside the gene matches: 13. The CDR3 covers 17 residues. Germline CDR1 reads KGHSH; CDR2 reads LQKENI. CDR3 nucleotide sequence: TGTGCCAGCTCACACCTTATTGGACAGGGCCGCGAAAACATTCAGTACTTC. Residues: CASSHLIGQGRENIQYF.

The chain carries TRBV10-3 and TRBJ2-2, with 8 bases lining up with TRBD2. Germline CDR1 and CDR2: ENHRY and SYGVKD. The J segment lost 4 bases and the V segment lost 10 bases, leaving 14 bases of the junction unmatched. This CDR3 is 16 amino acids long. CDR3 DNA sequence: TGTGCCACCTGGTCGGGGGGGCTAGCGGGCACCGGGGAGCTGTTTTTT. Its protein product is CATWSGGLAGTGELFF.

V is TRBV9 and J is TRBJ2-5, with 8 bases identical to TRBD2. CDR3 size: 14 residues. CDR1 and CDR2 (germline): SGDLS, YYNGEE. V shed 4 bases, J shed 2 bases, and the junction held 4 bases outside the gene matches. CDR3 amino acids: CASSRGGQQETQYF. CDR3 nucleotides: TGTGCCAGCAGCCGGGGGGGCCAACAAGAGACCCAGTACTTC.

This chain links TRBV24-1 with TRBJ1-1; D is possibly TRBD1 (5 bases). Germline values: CDR1 KGHDR, CDR2 SFDVKD. Trimming pared 7 bases from V and 6 bases from J, leaving 14 bases between. There are 13 residues in the CDR3. The CDR3 DNA is TGTGCCACCAGGCCCAACTTCAGGGCTGAAGCTTTCTTT. Its translation: CATRPNFRAEAFF.

Here the CDR3 DNA reads TGTGCCAGCAGTCCGCCGACAGGCCTCGACACTGAAGCTTTCTTT. Protein sequence: CASSPPTGLDTEAFF. J is TRBJ1-1 and V is TRBV28, with a possible D match to TRBD1 (6 bases). The CDR3 is 15 residues long. Germline V CDR1 and CDR2: MDHEN, SYDVKM. V lost 5 bases to trimming and J lost 3 bases, with 16 bases between them.

V usage is TRBV19 and J usage is TRBJ1-5; D gene unclear. The CDR3 sequence is 14 residues long. V was trimmed by 2 bases and J by 4 bases, leaving 9 bases between them. Germline CDR1 reads LNHDA; CDR2 reads SQIVND (reference sequence). CDR3 coding DNA: TGTGCCAGTAGTATAACCCCACAGAATCAGCCCCAGCATTTT. Encoded protein: CASSITPQNQPQHF.

For the CDR3, the DNA is TGCGCCAGCAGCTCTCTTGGGGATACTGAAGCTTTCTTT. This gives the protein CASSSLGDTEAFF. The chain links TRBV5-1 to TRBJ1-1; D remains ambiguous. The germline gives CDR1 SGHRS, CDR2 YFSETQ. Trimming cost V 3 bases and J 5 bases, with 11 bases left between them. There are 13 residues in the CDR3.

The gene calls are TRBV2 and TRBJ1-6, with 10 bases matching TRBD1. The CDR3 runs to 14 residues. With 5 bases clipped from V and 11 bases from J, the junction kept 6 bases outside the gene matches. Germline V gives CDR1 SNHLY, CDR2 FYNNEI. The CDR3 bases are TGTGCCAGCAGTCAGGGACAGGGGCGGCCACCCCTCCACTTT. Its protein product is CASSQGQGRPPLHF.

The CDR3 DNA sequence: TGCGCCAGCAGGGACAGGATGAACACTGAAGCTTTCTTT. Amino acids: CASRDRMNTEAFF. This chain links TRBV10-1 with TRBJ1-1; TRBD1 agrees at 7 bases. The CDR3 spans 13 residues. V was clipped by 6 bases and J by 0 bases; unmatched bases: 1. CDR1 is WNHNN, CDR2 SYGVQD, per germline (reference sequence).

The chain employs TRBV15 and TRBJ2-7; D possibly corresponds to TRBD2 (6 bases). From germline, CDR1 is LNHNV and CDR2 YYDKDF (reference sequence). Trimming shortened V by 0 bases and J by 9 bases, and 12 bases separated the two germline ends. This CDR3 comprises 13 residues. CDR3 amino acids: CATSRDRRDWQYF. The CDR3 DNA is TGTGCCACCAGCAGAGATAGGAGGGATTGGCAGTACTTC.

This chain links TRBV15 with TRBJ1-4; D is ambiguous. Germline V gene sequence: CDR1 LNHNV, CDR2 YYDKDF (reference sequence). Trimming removed 1 base at V and 4 bases at J, with 10 bases between. The CDR3 totals 15 residues. CDR3 sequence reads: CATSRGAADNEKLFF. The CDR3 DNA sequence: TGTGCCACCAGCAGAGGGGCAGCGGATAATGAAAAACTGTTTTTT.

The CDR3 loop reads CASSFIRAGDEKLFF. The CDR3 nucleotides are TGTGCCAGCAGTTTTATCCGTGCGGGGGATGAAAAACTGTTTTTT. The V gene is TRBV28, the J gene TRBJ1-4; maybe TRBD1 (5 bases). This CDR3 region has 15 residues. V was pared by 3 bases and J by 6 bases, with 14 bases between. CDR1 and CDR2 (germline): MDHEN, SYDVKM.

The rearrangement links TRBV12-3 or TRBV12-4 to TRBJ1-5; D unclear. Trimming removed 2 bases from V and 9 bases from J, with 5 bases in between. The CDR3 totals 11 residues. The CDR3 nucleotides read TGTGCCAGCAGTTTAAGTGGGCCCCAGCATTTT. This translates into CASSLSGPQHF.

This chain connects TRBV6-1 to TRBJ1-1; 7 bases align to TRBD1. Looked up from germline, CDR1 is MNHNS and CDR2 is SASEGT. This CDR3 spans 17 amino acids. Germline trimming cut 4 bases from V and 0 bases from J; bases unmatched to any gene: 11. The CDR3 DNA reads TGTGCCAGCAGTGCGACTTGGGACAGTAGTTTGAACACTGAAGCTTTCTTT. This sequence encodes CASSATWDSSLNTEAFF.

This sequence joins TRBV30 and TRBJ1-2, with unresolved D. V shed 0 bases and J shed 4 bases, with 6 bases lying between them. This CDR3 is built from 12 residues. The germline gives CDR1 GTSNPN, CDR2 SVGIG (reference sequence). As DNA, the CDR3 is TGTGCCTGGAGTGTGTCCCTCTATGGCTACACCTTC. Its protein product is CAWSVSLYGYTF.

This clone was seen only once. V usage is TRBV29-1 and J usage is TRBJ2-2, with 8 bases identical to TRBD1. This CDR3 contains 18 residues. Per the germline V gene, CDR1 is SQVTM and CDR2 is ANQGSEA. V shed 4 bases and J 2 bases; nucleotides not matched to a gene: 15. The CDR3 region is CSVAGPGTGFFNTGELFF. The CDR3 DNA reads as TGCAGCGTTGCGGGTCCCGGGACAGGCTTTTTTAACACCGGGGAGCTGTTTTTT.